This TCR beta chain was recovered during a study of early T cells in non-severe SARS-CoV-2 infection. Background on the study: The input, bulk RNA from unsorted whole blood, was sequenced, and chains were unpaired.

Study outcomes and limitations: Matches to VDJdb favored anti-spike CD8 responses and missed private and CD4 specificities.

V lost 3 bases and J lost 5, with 8 bases in between. The germline CDR1 and CDR2 sequences are MDHEN and SYDVKM. CDR3 size: 14 residues. This clonotype was detected ten times or more. Its matching antigen is unknown. Each cDNA molecule carried a unique molecular identifier. TCRdb ran MiXCR on the 5' RACE reads and lists one entry per CDR3 protein. The sample has approximately 52,000 distinct CDR3 sequences; 7% to 9% are singletons. The TCR comes from an adult who was a healthcare worker with PCR-confirmed SARS-CoV-2 infection or an uninfected control (not recorded which). The chain employs TRBV28 and TRBJ2-6, with D perhaps TRBD1 (6 bases). The specimen was whole blood. The CDR3 reads CASSFTGRANVLTF. CDR3 bases: TGTGCCAGCAGTTTTACAGGGAGGGCCAACGTCCTGACTTTC.